This is a list of T cell receptor beta chains from one sample in a study of cytomegalovirus exposure and HLA in healthy donors. The table came from immunoSEQ multiplex PCR; TCRdb's copy has only in-frame clones and leaves some out. The sample yields around 80,000 clones, 62% seen once. The sample consisted of PBMCs. These receptors all stem from a male donor in good health and CMV-seropositive. Each CDR3 is given with its conserved first and last residue. D genes are given only for firm matches. Rows give clone size only sometimes, using once, few, many, or a class for an expanded clone.

TGTGCCAGCAGCTTGACCGGGACAGGGTCCTCGGGGGAGCTGTTTTTT CASSLTGTGSSGELFF NA TRBD1 TRBJ2-2 TRBV5-4
TGTGCCAGCTCTGACGGCCCAGGGGCAGGAAAAGAGACCCAGTACTTC CASSDGPGAGKETQYF NA NA TRBJ2-5 TRBV27
TGTGCCAGCAGCATTGACAGCTTAAACTATGGCTACACCTTC CASSIDSLNYGYTF NA NA TRBJ1-2 TRBV5-4
TGCAGCGCCACGGGACTAGCGGGAGCCAAAAACATTCAGTACTTC CSATGLAGAKNIQYF few TRBD2 TRBJ2-4 TRBV29-1
TGTGCCAGCAGCACCGGGACAGGTCTTATCAGCGATTCACCCCTCCACTTT CASSTGTGLISDSPLHF NA TRBD1 TRBJ1-6 TRBV11-2
TGTGCCAGCAGTTACGGGCGGGGCTCTGGAAACACCATATATTTT CASSYGRGSGNTIYF NA NA TRBJ1-3 TRBV6-5
TGTGCCAGCAGTCCCCAAGGGGGGGTTTTAGGGACCCAGTACTTC CASSPQGGVLGTQYF NA NA TRBJ2-5 TRBV6-5
TGTGCCAGCTCCCAGGGAAGCAGTGGCTACACCTTC CASSQGSSGYTF NA NA TRBJ1-2 TRBV28
TGTGCCAGCAGTTTATCGGGAGGTAGCTCCTACAATGAGCAGTTCTTC CASSLSGGSSYNEQFF NA TRBD2 TRBJ2-1 TRBV28
TGTGCCTGGAGCGCCCCCGGGGGAGGTGGGTCCTACAATGAGCAGTTCTTC CAWSAPGGGGSYNEQFF NA NA TRBJ2-1 TRBV30
TGCGCCAGCAGCTTGGACAGTTATAGCAATCAGCCCCAGCATTTT CASSLDSYSNQPQHF NA NA TRBJ1-5 TRBV5-1
TGTGCCAGCAGTCTTACCGGGGGACAGTTCTACGAGCAGTACTTC CASSLTGGQFYEQYF NA NA TRBJ2-7 TRBV27
TGCGCCAGCAGCTCACAGGACAGATTGAGAAGGGAAGCTTTCTTT CASSSQDRLRREAFF NA NA TRBJ1-1 TRBV5-1
TGTGCCAGCAGCGTTGACAGGGGATCGTACTACGAGCAGTACTTC CASSVDRGSYYEQYF NA TRBD1 TRBJ2-7 TRBV7-2
TGTGCCTGGACGAGGGGGAGGACAGGGTCCTATGGCTACACCTTC CAWTRGRTGSYGYTF NA TRBD1 TRBJ1-2 TRBV30
TGTGCCAGCAGCCTAGCGGGAGCCCCCCGGGAGCAGTTCTTC CASSLAGAPREQFF NA TRBD2 TRBJ2-1 TRBV9
TGTGCCAGCAGCGCTTGGCAGGGTGGAACTGAAGCTTTCTTT CASSAWQGGTEAFF NA NA TRBJ1-1 TRBV9
TGCAGCGTTGAAGATAACCGCCAGGGGTATTACAATGAGCAGTTCTTC CSVEDNRQGYYNEQFF NA NA TRBJ2-1 TRBV29-1
TGTGCCAGCTCACCTCGCGCTGGGACTAGCGGGAACAATGAGCAGTTCTTC CASSPRAGTSGNNEQFF NA TRBD2 TRBJ2-1 TRBV18
TGTGCCAGCAGCGTTAGGACAGACGAGCAGTACTTC CASSVRTDEQYF NA NA TRBJ2-7 TRBV7-9
TGCAGTGCTGGGAGCGGCGGCTACACCTTC CSAGSGGYTF NA NA TRBJ1-2 TRBV20-1
TGCGCCAGCAGCCAGGACAGTACCACAGATACGCAGTATTTT CASSQDSTTDTQYF NA NA TRBJ2-3 TRBV5-1
TGTGCCAGCAGCTCCCCAGCGTGGGGGGGGTCAGACGAGCAGTACTTC CASSSPAWGGSDEQYF few TRBD2 TRBJ2-7 TRBV28
TGTGCCAGCAGCTTGGGGGCGGATACGCAGTATTTT CASSLGADTQYF NA NA TRBJ2-3 TRBV5-4
TGTGCCAGCAGCTTAGGGAGGGAGCAGTACTTC CASSLGREQYF NA NA TRBJ2-7 TRBV7-8
TGTGCCAGTAAACCGGGACAGAATTCACCCCTCCACTTT CASKPGQNSPLHF few TRBD1 TRBJ1-6 TRBV6-5
TGTGCCAGCAGCGTAGACGCTACCAGGACAGGGGGTGACAAAAACATTCAGTACTTC CASSVDATRTGGDKNIQYF few TRBD1 TRBJ2-4 TRBV9
TGTGCCAGCCTCTATCTCGCGCGCAATGAGCAGTTCTTC CASLYLARNEQFF NA NA TRBJ2-1 TRBV11-2
TGTGCCAGCAGTTTACCCCGAGACACAGATACGCAGTATTTT CASSLPRDTDTQYF NA NA TRBJ2-3 TRBV28
TGTGCCAGCAGTGACGAAAGCCCCGTTGTGTACGAGCAGTACTTC CASSDESPVVYEQYF NA NA TRBJ2-7 TRBV6-1
TGTGCCAGCTCACCTTTAGGGGGCGAGGAGACCCAGTACTTC CASSPLGGEETQYF NA TRBD1 TRBJ2-5 TRBV18
TGTGCCAGCAGCGTAGCCGGGGGGGGGAACACTGAAGCTTTCTTT CASSVAGGGNTEAFF NA NA TRBJ1-1 TRBV9
TGTGCCAGCAGCCGACTTAGCGGGATTAGCACAGATACGCAGTATTTT CASSRLSGISTDTQYF NA TRBD2 TRBJ2-3 TRBV5-4
TGTGCCAGCAGCCTTGGGACAGGAGCGAACACTGAAGCTTTCTTT CASSLGTGANTEAFF NA TRBD1 TRBJ1-1 TRBV7-6
TGCAGCGTTGAGTCGCGGGACAGGGGGTCCTACGAGCAGTACTTC CSVESRDRGSYEQYF NA TRBD1 TRBJ2-7 TRBV29-1
TGTGCCAGCAGTGTATCAGGGACTAGCGGGAGCCTCGACACAGATACGCAGTATTTT CASSVSGTSGSLDTDTQYF NA TRBD2 TRBJ2-3 TRBV28
TGTGCCAGCAGCTTGGAACGGGGGGGCACCTACGAGCAGTACTTC CASSLERGGTYEQYF NA TRBD2 TRBJ2-7 TRBV5-6
TGCGCCAGCAGCTCACTAGCGGGAGTCTACAATGAGCAGTTCTTC CASSSLAGVYNEQFF NA TRBD2 TRBJ2-1 TRBV5-1
TGTGCCACCAGCAGAGATTTCGGGAGCGGGGCGACGAACACCGGGGAGCTGTTTTTT CATSRDFGSGATNTGELFF NA TRBD2 TRBJ2-2 TRBV15
TGTGCCAGCAGCGCCCTTGGGGGAGGTTTACATACGCAGTATTTT CASSALGGGLHTQYF NA NA TRBJ2-3 TRBV5-4
TGTGCCAGCAGCATCTTACAGGGGGCTAATGAAAAACTGTTTTTT CASSILQGANEKLFF NA TRBD1 TRBJ1-4 TRBV7-8
TGCGCCAGCAGCCAAGCTGACAGGGATGGAGGAGCTTTCTTT CASSQADRDGGAFF few TRBD1 TRBJ1-1 TRBV4-3
TGTGCCAGCAGTGGGGGACAGGGGAACACTGAAGCTTTCTTT CASSGGQGNTEAFF NA TRBD1 TRBJ1-1 TRBV6-1
TGTGCCAGCGCAGCAGGGTCGAACACTGAAGCTTTCTTT CASAAGSNTEAFF NA NA TRBJ1-1 TRBV6-4
TGTGCCAGCAGCAGTGGGACAATGAGGCAGCCCCAGCATTTT CASSSGTMRQPQHF NA NA TRBJ1-5 TRBV7-2
TGTGCCAGCAGTCTCGCTGGGGGCTACTCTGGAAACACCATATATTTT CASSLAGGYSGNTIYF few NA TRBJ1-3 TRBV27
TGTGCCAGCAGCTCAGGGCAGGGTAGGGAAAAACTGTTTTTT CASSSGQGREKLFF NA NA TRBJ1-4 TRBV7-9
TGCGCCAGCAGCCAAGTCCGGCGGGAGGGATACAATGAGCAGTTCTTC CASSQVRREGYNEQFF NA TRBD2 TRBJ2-1 TRBV4-1
TGTGCCATCAGTGAGGCGACAGGGGGCACTGAAGCTTTCTTT CAISEATGGTEAFF NA TRBD1 TRBJ1-1 TRBV10-3
TGTGCCACCAGCGCAGAGGGAGACCTCGACGAGCAGTACTTC CATSAEGDLDEQYF NA NA TRBJ2-7 TRBV15
TGTGCCAGCTCACCGAGCCACGAGGGCCACAATGAGCAGTTCTTC CASSPSHEGHNEQFF NA NA TRBJ2-1 TRBV18
TGTGCCAGCAGCTTAGGACTGGGGCGGCAAGAGACCCAGTACTTC CASSLGLGRQETQYF NA NA TRBJ2-5 TRBV7-2
TGTGCCAGTAGTATGGGACTGGTCTACGAGCAGTACTTC CASSMGLVYEQYF NA NA TRBJ2-7 TRBV19
TGTGCCAGCTCCCCAGGCGGGGGGGCCCAAGAGACCCAGTACTTC CASSPGGGAQETQYF NA NA TRBJ2-5 TRBV21-1
TGTGCCAGCAGCTCGGGACAGATCTATGGCTACACCTTC CASSSGQIYGYTF NA TRBD1 TRBJ1-2 TRBV28
TGTGCCAGCAGCGTGGGCGGGGGGGCCGCAGATACGCAGTATTTT CASSVGGGAADTQYF NA TRBD2 TRBJ2-3 TRBV9
TGTGCCTGGGGGATTCAGGGGAACACTGAAGCTTTCTTT CAWGIQGNTEAFF NA NA TRBJ1-1 TRBV30